The 32 T cell receptor beta chains reported below all come from one sample, sequenced in a study of CD8 T cells in Susac syndrome. RNA was extracted with the RNeasy kit, and a quantity of roughly 0.5 to 1 ug was reverse transcribed using random hexamers. From the immunoSEQ multiplex PCR reads, TCRdb called clonotypes with MiXCR, one entry per CDR3 protein. The table shows about 140,000 distinct CDR3 sequences, with 85% to 95% occurring only once. The sequenced sample was CD4+ T cells from PBMCs. The receptor source for this set is a human donor with Susac syndrome.

The genes are TRBV30 and TRBJ1-6; D gene unclear. This CDR3 has 14 amino acids. Germline-derived CDR1 and CDR2 are GTSNPN and SVGIG (reference sequence). Trimming took 4 bases from V and 0 from J, leaving 7 bases between them. CDR3 coding DNA: TGTGCCTGGATGGGAGACTCCTATAATTCACCCCTCCACTTT. Protein product: CAWMGDSYNSPLHF.

The CDR3 sequence is CASSQERDMSGNTIYF. CDR3 DNA: TGTGCCAGCAGCCAAGAACGGGATATGTCTGGAAACACCATATATTTT. This sequence joins TRBV3-1 and TRBJ1-3, with D unclear. The CDR3 has 16 amino acids. Germline V gene sequence: CDR1 LGHDT, CDR2 YNNKEL (reference sequence). Trimming removed 0 bases from V and 1 base from J, with 10 bases in between.

CDR3 amino acids: CASVWGNTEAFF. CDR3 sequence (DNA): TGTGCCAGCGTGTGGGGGAACACTGAAGCTTTCTTT. J is TRBJ1-1 and V is TRBV7-9, with unresolved D. Trimming stripped 8 bases from V and 1 base from J, with 8 bases between. The CDR3 has 12 amino acids. Germline CDR1 is SEHNR and CDR2 is FQNEAQ (reference sequence).

The chain carries TRBV29-1 and TRBJ2-5; TRBD2 aligns across 7 bases. Looked up from germline, CDR1 is SQVTM and CDR2 is ANQGSEA. Losses at the gene ends were 3 bases for V and 5 bases for J; bases not matched to a gene: 6. The CDR3 is 13 residues long. The CDR3 region has the DNA TGCAGCGTTGATTGGTGGGGAGGGGAGACCCAGTACTTC. Protein sequence: CSVDWWGGETQYF.

This clonotype showed up just once. The gene calls are TRBV12-3 or TRBV12-4 and TRBJ2-3; TRBD1 agrees at 8 bases. The V segment lost 2 bases and the J segment 1 base; nucleotides outside the gene matches: 5. This CDR3 has 16 residues. The CDR3 region has the DNA TGTGCCAGCAGTTTAATCAGGGGGCGAGGCACAGATACGCAGTATTTT. Encoded protein: CASSLIRGRGTDTQYF.

The V call is TRBV29-1, the J call TRBJ1-1; 7 bases line up with TRBD1. In germline, CDR1 is SQVTM, CDR2 ANQGSEA. There are 14 residues in the CDR3. J was trimmed by 1 base and V by 4 bases; bases with no gene match: 6. The CDR3 reads CSVVTGTRNTEAFF. The CDR3 DNA reads as TGCAGCGTTGTGACAGGGACAAGGAACACTGAAGCTTTCTTT.

The chain links TRBV28 to TRBJ2-6; D unresolved. CDR3 length equals 13 residues. Germline V gene lookup returns CDR1 MDHEN and CDR2 SYDVKM. The V end was cut by 8 bases, the J end by 2 bases, with 7 bases between. CDR3 amino acids: CASRQAGANVLTF. The CDR3 nucleotides are TGTGCCAGCCGGCAGGCTGGGGCCAACGTCCTGACTTTC.

This clonotype was seen a few times. The V gene is TRBV5-1, the J gene TRBJ1-6, with 7 bases aligning to TRBD1. The CDR3 covers 16 residues. Germline V lookup: CDR1 SGHRS, CDR2 YFSETQ. V trimming: 4 bases; J trimming: 7 bases; junction bases outside the gene matches: 11. The CDR3 reads CASSQDRDLRNSPLHF. CDR3 sequence (DNA): TGCGCCAGCAGCCAAGACAGGGACCTGAGGAATTCACCCCTCCACTTT.

This clonotype came up a few times. The chain joins TRBV6-1 to TRBJ1-1; D ambiguous. Looked up from germline, CDR1 is MNHNS and CDR2 is SASEGT. V was trimmed by 8 bases and J by 7 bases, leaving 11 bases between them. This CDR3 comprises 11 residues. CDR3 DNA sequence: TGTGCCAGCGGAGCGCCGCTTGAAGCTTTCTTT. This sequence encodes CASGAPLEAFF.

The J gene is TRBJ2-7, the V gene TRBV5-1; TRBD1 matches at 7 bases. Unmatched junction bases numbered 2, after V lost 2 bases and J lost 0 bases. There are 14 residues in the CDR3. Germline lookup yields CDR1 SGHRS and CDR2 YFSETQ. The CDR3 region is CASSFGTDSYEQYF. The CDR3 DNA reads as TGCGCCAGCAGCTTCGGGACAGACTCCTACGAGCAGTACTTC.

Here the CDR3 DNA reads TGTGCCAGCAGTTTCGCCGTATCCATAGCAGCGGAGACCCAGTACTTC. The encoded protein is CASSFAVSIAAETQYF. The chain joins TRBV12-3 or TRBV12-4 to TRBJ2-5; D is unresolved. The CDR3 length is 16 residues. The V and J ends lost 3 bases and 5 bases respectively, with 19 bases between them.

This clonotype came up once. V gene TRBV5-6 combines with J gene TRBJ1-2, with a tentative D call TRBD1 (5 bases). This CDR3 has 14 amino acids. Deletions cut 1 base from V and 7 bases from J, with 14 bases between. Germline CDR1 and CDR2: SGHDT and YYEEEE. The CDR3 loop is CASSLFERGVGYTF. CDR3 in DNA: TGTGCCAGCAGCTTGTTTGAACGGGGGGTTGGCTACACCTTC. The whole variable domain, filled in from reference TRBV5-6 and TRBJ1-2, reads DAGVTQSPTHLIKTRGQQVTLRCSPKSGHDTVSWYQQALGQGPQFIFQYYEEEERQRGNFPDRFSGHQFPNYSSELNVNALLLGDSALYLCASSLFERGVGYTFGSGTRLTVV.

The chain couples TRBV28 to TRBJ2-7; D is unresolved. The CDR3 has 15 residues. V gave up 5 bases and J gave up 5 bases, with 19 bases separating them. Germline V lookup: CDR1 MDHEN, CDR2 SYDVKM. In DNA, the CDR3 is TGTGCCAGCAGTCCAAACAGAGGCCCCAGGAACGAGCAGTACTTC. This encodes CASSPNRGPRNEQYF.

This sequence joins TRBV7-8 and TRBJ2-3; 11 bases are shared with TRBD2. Germline V gene data show CDR1 as SGHVS and CDR2 as FQNEAQ. This CDR3 comprises 17 residues. J was trimmed by 4 bases and V by 0 bases; bases with no gene match: 6. The CDR3 sequence: CASSLAGLAGGADTQYF. The CDR3 region has the DNA TGTGCCAGCAGCTTAGCGGGGCTAGCGGGAGGCGCAGATACGCAGTATTTT.

The table lists this clonotype with a few counts. For the CDR3, the DNA is TGTGCCAGCAGCTTAAGGGATGAGCAGTTCTTC. Protein: CASSLRDEQFF. The chain recombines TRBV5-4 with TRBJ2-1; D unclear. The CDR3 totals 11 residues. V was clipped by 2 bases and J by 8 bases, with 5 bases between them. The germline V gene encodes CDR1 SGHNT and CDR2 YYREEE (reference sequence).

The chain employs TRBV11-2 and TRBJ2-1; TRBD1 matches at 7 bases. Germline trimming cut 2 bases from V and 10 bases from J; bases unmatched to any gene: 5. This CDR3 contains 13 residues. CDR1 is SGHAT and CDR2 is FQNNGV in the germline V gene. The CDR3 DNA reads TGTGCCAGCAGCTTATTACAGGGGTACGAGCAGTTCTTC. Translated: CASSLLQGYEQFF.

This clonotype came up once. The J gene is TRBJ1-1, the V gene TRBV4-2; D ambiguous. V lost 0 bases to trimming and J lost 1 base, with 12 bases between them. The CDR3 length is 16 residues. CDR1 and CDR2 from the germline V gene are LGHNA and YNFKEQ. The chain's CDR3 is CASSQELMGGNTEAFF. CDR3 DNA: TGTGCCAGCAGCCAAGAATTGATGGGTGGGAACACTGAAGCTTTCTTT.

The rearrangement links TRBV28 to TRBJ1-1; no reliable D call. This CDR3 is built from 12 residues. Per the germline V gene, CDR1 is MDHEN and CDR2 is SYDVKM. Trimming left V 5 bases short and J 3 bases short, with 7 bases between. This CDR3 is CASSLVYTEAFF. The CDR3 nucleotides read TGTGCCAGCAGTCTCGTGTACACTGAAGCTTTCTTT. The full variable domain, rest sourced from reference TRBV28 and TRBJ1-1, is DVKVTQSSRYLVKRTGEKVFLECVQDMDHENMFWYRQDPGLGLRLIYFSYDVKMKEKGDIPEGYSVSREKKERFSLILESASTNQTSMYLCASSLVYTEAFFGQGTRLTVV.

This sequence joins TRBV6-5 and TRBJ2-2; D might be TRBD1 (6 bases). From germline, CDR1 is MNHEY and CDR2 SVGAGI. The CDR3 runs 15 residues. V was trimmed by 7 bases and J by 6 bases, leaving 18 bases between them. The CDR3 sequence is CASNQRLGGPGELFF. CDR3 bases: TGTGCCAGCAACCAACGATTAGGGGGTCCCGGGGAGCTGTTTTTT.

The chain combines TRBV4-1 with TRBJ1-6, with 7 bases fitting TRBD1. Unmatched junction bases numbered 10, after V lost 4 bases and J lost 7 bases. The germline V gene encodes CDR1 MGHRA and CDR2 YSYEKL. The CDR3 contains 16 residues. The CDR3 coding sequence is TGCGCCAGCAGCCTGGGGACAGCGTTTAGGAATTCACCCCTCCACTTT. Translation gives CASSLGTAFRNSPLHF.

The chain is built from TRBV5-1 and TRBJ1-2; D unresolved. V was clipped by 0 bases and J by 0 bases, with 6 bases between them. Germline V gene lookup returns CDR1 SGHRS and CDR2 YFSETQ. This CDR3 is built from 14 residues. In nucleotides, the CDR3 is TGCGCCAGCAGCTTGGACACCACTAACTATGGCTACACCTTC. Translation gives CASSLDTTNYGYTF.

In its sample, this clonotype was seen once. The CDR3 region has the DNA TGCAGTGCTAGAGATCATCAGGGCGATACGCAGTATTTT. Translating it yields CSARDHQGDTQYF. V and J are TRBV20-1 and TRBJ2-3; possibly TRBD1 for D (5 bases). Germline CDR1 and CDR2: DFQATT and SNEGSKA (reference sequence). The germline V and J ends were trimmed by 0 bases and 6 bases, with 10 bases remaining between them. CDR3 size: 13 residues.

The chain employs TRBV5-1 and TRBJ2-6, with 13 bases lining up with TRBD2. V lost 4 bases to trimming and J lost 4 bases; unmatched junction nucleotides: 5. The CDR3 spans 17 residues. Looked up from germline, CDR1 is SGHRS and CDR2 is YFSETQ. Written as DNA, the CDR3 is TGCGCCAGCAGCCCGGGACTAGCGGGAACCGGGGCCAACGTCCTGACTTTC. Translated, it gives CASSPGLAGTGANVLTF.

The V and J genes are TRBV12-3 or TRBV12-4 and TRBJ2-2; D is uncertain. The CDR3 loop spans 11 amino acids. Trimming removed 4 bases from V and 12 bases from J, with 9 bases in between. The CDR3 bases are TGTGCCAGCAGTTCGGGCCCCAAGCTGTTTTTT. Its translation: CASSSGPKLFF.

The chain's CDR3 is CAWSPDRGNTIYF. CDR3 bases: TGTGCCTGGAGTCCAGACAGGGGAAACACCATATATTTT. The rearrangement joins TRBV30 to TRBJ1-3; D perhaps matches TRBD1 (6 bases). Looked up from germline, CDR1 is GTSNPN and CDR2 is SVGIG (reference sequence). This CDR3 is built from 13 residues. V lost 2 bases and J lost 4, with 9 bases in between. Combining the CDR3 with reference TRBV30 and TRBJ1-3 gives the whole variable domain SQTIHQWPATLVQPVGSPLSLECTVEGTSNPNLYWYRQAAGRGLQLLFYSVGIGQISSEVPQNLSASRPQDRQFILSSKKLLLSDSGFYLCAWSPDRGNTIYFGEGSWLTVV.

The genes are TRBV20-1 and TRBJ2-3; TRBD2 agrees at 10 bases. This CDR3 is 15 amino acids long. V was pared by 6 bases and J by 6 bases, with 12 bases of the junction left unmatched. Germline lookup yields CDR1 DFQATT and CDR2 SNEGSKA (reference sequence). The CDR3 sequence is CSAGGLAGGSDTQYF. CDR3 DNA: TGCAGTGCCGGGGGATTAGCGGGAGGCTCCGATACGCAGTATTTT.

The gene calls are TRBV28 and TRBJ2-7; a weak D match, TRBD1 (5 bases). Germline lookup yields CDR1 MDHEN and CDR2 SYDVKM. This CDR3 comprises 13 residues. Trimming shortened V by 3 bases and J by 4 bases, and 10 bases separated the two germline ends. CDR3 coding DNA: TGTGCCAGCAGTTTCGGTGACAGTTACGAGCAGTACTTC. Translation gives CASSFGDSYEQYF. Full variable domain (outside the CDR3, taken from reference TRBV28 and TRBJ2-7): DVKVTQSSRYLVKRTGEKVFLECVQDMDHENMFWYRQDPGLGLRLIYFSYDVKMKEKGDIPEGYSVSREKKERFSLILESASTNQTSMYLCASSFGDSYEQYFGPGTRLTVT.

This sequence joins TRBV18 and TRBJ1-5, with 10 bases matching TRBD1. Germline V gives CDR1 KGHSH, CDR2 LQKENI. Unmatched junction bases numbered 5, after V lost 2 bases and J lost 4 bases. The CDR3 spans 16 residues. CDR3 loop: CASSPGTGDGNQPQHF. The CDR3 nucleotides read TGTGCCAGCTCACCAGGGACAGGGGACGGAAATCAGCCCCAGCATTTT.

The chain couples TRBV7-6 to TRBJ2-3; the match to TRBD1 covers 12 bases. Germline assignment: CDR1 SGHVS and CDR2 FNYEAQ. J gave up 6 bases and V 5 bases, and 9 bases lay outside the gene matches. This CDR3 is built from 16 residues. DNA for the CDR3: TGTGCCAGCAGCACGGATGGGACAGGGGGCTGGGATACGCAGTATTTT. Its protein product is CASSTDGTGGWDTQYF.

This chain connects TRBV30 to TRBJ2-3; 11 bases map to TRBD1. CDR3 length: 16 amino acids. From germline, CDR1 is GTSNPN and CDR2 SVGIG (reference sequence). Trimming at V came to 1 base and at J to 4 bases, leaving 7 bases not matched to a gene. CDR3 region: CAWSAWDRGRADTQYF. DNA for the CDR3: TGTGCCTGGAGTGCCTGGGACAGGGGGAGGGCAGATACGCAGTATTTT.

The chain links TRBV20-1 to TRBJ2-7, with 11 bases aligning to TRBD2. The germline V gene has CDR1 DFQATT and CDR2 SNEGSKA (reference sequence). V shed 6 bases, J shed 4 bases, and the junction held 11 bases outside the gene matches. This CDR3 contains 15 residues. This chain's CDR3 is CSAIETSGKKYEQYF. Here the CDR3 DNA reads TGCAGTGCGATCGAGACTAGCGGGAAGAAGTACGAGCAGTACTTC.

The chain employs TRBV7-9 and TRBJ2-5, with a weak D call TRBD1 (5 bases). Germline V gene data show CDR1 as SEHNR and CDR2 as FQNEAQ (reference sequence). This CDR3 is built from 14 residues. V gave up 0 bases and J gave up 1 base, with 6 bases separating them. DNA for the CDR3: TGTGCCAGCAGCTTAGCGACAGTCCAAGAGACCCAGTACTTC. Its protein product is CASSLATVQETQYF.